This T cell receptor beta chain appears in the sequencing data of a study of CD8 T cells in ankylosing spondylitis. Study observations and caveats: Some of the motif variants had earlier been found in reactive arthritis patients' fluid and blood. The clones that were linked to disease were reported to be significantly enriched in matched synovial fluid samples from ankylosing spondylitis patients.

Trimming shortened V by 0 bases and J by 6 bases, and 12 bases separated the two germline ends. The CDR3 extends over 15 amino acids. Germline CDR1 reads LNHNV; CDR2 reads YYDKDF (reference sequence). Quantitative barcoded 5'-RACE was used to prepare TCR beta libraries. Each CDR3 protein is one row after TCRdb ran MiXCR on the 5' RACE reads. In the table there are around 150,000 distinct CDR3 sequences, approximately 20% of which are singletons. This clonotype was detected many times. Its specificity is unknown. The sample consisted of blood, either unsorted or a sorted T cell fraction (not recorded which). This clonotype originated in a male donor with ankylosing spondylitis or in good health (not recorded which). V usage is TRBV15 and J usage is TRBJ2-4; either TRBD1 or TRBD2 may fit D (5 bases each). CDR3 residues: CATSRDLGVGNIQYF. In DNA form, the CDR3 reads TGTGCCACCAGCAGAGATTTGGGGGTCGGAAACATTCAGTACTTC.